These 27 T cell receptor beta chains were sequenced from one sample in a study of T cells in Graves' hyperthyroidism and ophthalmopathy. Amplified TCR beta CDR3 regions derived from RNA transcripts. First-round RT-PCR of the TCR CDR3 relied on the HTBI primer set. TCRdb re-analysed the multiplex PCR reads in MiXCR, keeping a single row per CDR3 protein. The table includes around 300,000 distinct CDR3 sequences, roughly an eighth detected once. Sequences were obtained from blood. These receptors all stem from a woman in her 40s with Graves' hyperthyroidism.

This clonotype was counted at least ten times. The chain recombines TRBV6-1 with TRBJ2-1; tentative D call: TRBD1 (9 bases). Germline CDR1 and CDR2: MNHNS and SASEGT. V dropped 8 bases and J dropped 8 bases, with 16 bases sitting between them. The CDR3 covers 13 residues. The CDR3 DNA is TGTGCCAGCGCGGGGGGACAGGGCTATGAGCAGTTCTTC. This encodes CASAGGQGYEQFF.

This clonotype was recorded many times. This chain uses TRBV3-1 with TRBJ2-1, with D perhaps matching TRBD1 (5 bases). The CDR3 totals 12 residues. CDR1 is LGHDT and CDR2 is YNNKEL in the germline V gene (reference sequence). Trimming took off 7 bases at V and 15 bases at J, with 19 bases between the two ends. As DNA, the CDR3 is TGTGCCAGCAATGGGGCGGACCGTATGTTGTTCTTC. Protein sequence: CASNGADRMLFF.

In this sample, this clonotype turned up many times. The chain carries TRBV6-1 and TRBJ2-2; 8 bases align to TRBD2. Trimming at V came to 4 bases and at J to 1 base, leaving 8 bases not matched to a gene. The length of the CDR3 is 17 residues. CDR1 is MNHNS, CDR2 SASEGT, per germline. The CDR3 sequence is CASSVRAGGLNTGELFF. The CDR3 region has the DNA TGTGCCAGCAGTGTGCGGGCGGGAGGATTGAACACCGGGGAGCTGTTTTTT.

This clonotype was seen repeatedly, ten times or more. This chain joins TRBV7-8 and TRBJ2-7; D may be TRBD1 (7 bases). Germline V gene data show CDR1 as SGHVS and CDR2 as FQNEAQ. The CDR3 is 15 residues long. V lost 2 bases and J lost 2, with 13 bases in between. CDR3 bases: TGTGCCAGCAGCTTAACGGGCAGGGGGGCCTACGAGCAGTACTTC. Residues: CASSLTGRGAYEQYF. Together with reference TRBV7-8 and TRBJ2-7, the CDR3 gives the full variable domain: GAGVSQSPRYKVAKRGQDVALRCDPISGHVSLFWYQQALGQGPEFLTYFQNEAQLDKSGLPSDRFFAERPEGSVSTLKIQRTQQEDSAVYLCASSLTGRGAYEQYFGPGTRLTVT.

This clonotype has just one count. This chain uses TRBV7-9 with TRBJ1-1; TRBD1 might be the D (6 bases). Germline V gives CDR1 SEHNR, CDR2 FQNEAQ (reference sequence). Trimming cost V 11 bases and J 3 bases, with 19 bases left between them. This CDR3 is 14 amino acids long. CDR3 region: CALKRGGGYTEAFF. The CDR3 DNA reads TGTGCCTTAAAAAGAGGAGGGGGGTACACTGAAGCTTTCTTT.

The gene calls are TRBV9 and TRBJ1-1; D possibly corresponds to TRBD1 (5 bases). Germline lookup yields CDR1 SGDLS and CDR2 YYNGEE. This CDR3 contains 15 residues. Trimming pared 2 bases from V and 1 base from J, leaving 12 bases between. The CDR3 DNA sequence: TGTGCCAGCAGCGTTGGGGGGGGGGGGAACACTGAAGCTTTCTTT. This encodes CASSVGGGGNTEAFF.

This clonotype was seen more than once but under ten times. V usage is TRBV14 and J usage is TRBJ1-1, with a possible D match to TRBD1 (6 bases). The length of the CDR3 is 14 residues. Germline CDR1 and CDR2: SGHDN and FVKESK. Trimming pared 2 bases from V and 3 bases from J, leaving 10 bases between. DNA for the CDR3: TGTGCCAGCAGCCAAAACCCAGGGGACACTGAAGCTTTCTTT. Its translation: CASSQNPGDTEAFF.

This clonotype has ten or more counts. The V call is TRBV2, the J call TRBJ2-1; D possibly corresponds to TRBD2 (5 bases). Deletions cut 1 base from V and 7 bases from J, with 11 bases between. This CDR3 is 14 amino acids long. The germline gives CDR1 SNHLY, CDR2 FYNNEI. CDR3 sequence reads: CASSEGGLLNEQFF. The CDR3 coding sequence is TGTGCCAGCAGTGAAGGAGGGCTACTAAATGAGCAGTTCTTC.

This chain joins TRBV4-1 and TRBJ2-7, with a tentative D call TRBD2 (7 bases). Germline CDR1 reads MGHRA; CDR2 reads YSYEKL. This CDR3 is 19 amino acids long. V lost 0 bases and J lost 4, with 25 bases in between. The CDR3 DNA reads as TGCGCCAGCAGCCAAGACCTGGGGGGGTATGGGGGCCGCTTATACGAGCAGTACTTC. Protein sequence: CASSQDLGGYGGRLYEQYF.

The V call is TRBV5-1, the J call TRBJ2-2; TRBD2 might be the D (5 bases). Deletions cut 4 bases from V and 2 bases from J, with 12 bases between. The CDR3 is made up of 15 amino acids. Looked up from germline, CDR1 is SGHRS and CDR2 is YFSETQ. The CDR3 sequence is CASSGGSTNTGELFF. The CDR3 nucleotides read TGCGCCAGCAGCGGAGGATCTACTAACACCGGGGAGCTGTTTTTT.

J is TRBJ1-1 and V is TRBV2; 8 bases align to TRBD1. Germline assignment: CDR1 SNHLY and CDR2 FYNNEI. The length of the CDR3 is 15 residues. V gave up 6 bases and J gave up 1 base; unmatched junction bases: 7. The DNA for the CDR3 is TGTGCCAGCAGGGGATCCGACAGGGGGAACACTGAAGCTTTCTTT. Translation: CASRGSDRGNTEAFF.

The chain is built from TRBV20-1 and TRBJ2-1; TRBD1 might be the D (5 bases). Germline loops: CDR1 DFQATT, CDR2 SNEGSKA (reference sequence). The CDR3 is 15 amino acids. The V end lost 0 bases, the J end lost 0 bases, and 9 bases lay between the germline ends. CDR3 DNA: TGCAGTGCTAGAGAAGGACACGGCTCCTACAATGAGCAGTTCTTC. It codes for CSAREGHGSYNEQFF.

This clonotype was recorded many times. The chain couples TRBV28 to TRBJ1-5; TRBD1 is a possible D gene (6 bases). V lost 5 bases and J lost 6, with 23 bases in between. This CDR3 spans 17 amino acids. The germline V gene has CDR1 MDHEN and CDR2 SYDVKM. This CDR3 reads CASSLRQIRGPRQPQHF. The CDR3 DNA reads as TGTGCCAGCAGTCTAAGACAGATACGGGGGCCCCGTCAGCCCCAGCATTTT.

This clonotype was seen more than once but under ten times. The chain couples TRBV29-1 to TRBJ2-3; 7 nucleotides agree with TRBD2. The junction had 2 bases not matched to a gene; V was cut back by 3 bases and J by 5 bases. The CDR3 extends over 12 amino acids. The germline V gene encodes CDR1 SQVTM and CDR2 ANQGSEA. The chain's CDR3 is CSVDAGEDTQYF. The CDR3 bases are TGCAGCGTTGACGCGGGAGAAGATACGCAGTATTTT.

This clonotype was picked up many times. The V gene is TRBV27, the J gene TRBJ2-7; D is possibly TRBD1 (6 bases). CDR1 MNHEY and CDR2 SMNVEV come from the germline V gene (reference sequence). The CDR3 has 16 residues. Trimming took 6 bases from V and 2 from J, leaving 20 bases between them. In nucleotides, the CDR3 is TGTGCCAGCAGACCTAACAGGGAGACATTGCCCTACGAGCAGTACTTC. It is translated as CASRPNRETLPYEQYF.

A remark on this clonotype: A read error may explain this, as a much larger clone is one base away. The genes are TRBV14 and TRBJ1-1; D not resolved. CDR1 and CDR2 from the germline V gene are SGHDN and FVKESK. V was pared by 2 bases and J by 0 bases, with 4 bases between. This CDR3 contains 13 residues. The CDR3 here is CASSQRMNTEAFF. CDR3 bases: TGTGCCAGCAGCCAAAGGATGAACACTGAAGCTTTCTTT.

CDR3 amino acids: CASSEWTGSTEAFF. DNA of the CDR3: TGCGCCAGCAGTGAGTGGACAGGGTCCACTGAAGCTTTCTTT. This chain links TRBV10-2 with TRBJ1-1, with 8 bases matching TRBD1. The ends lost 1 base at V and 4 bases at J; junction bases unmatched: 2. CDR1 is WSHSY, CDR2 SAAADI, per germline. The CDR3 sequence is 14 residues long.

The V call is TRBV11-3, the J call TRBJ2-1, with D hard to call. V lost 2 bases and J 4 bases, leaving 9 bases between the germline ends. Looked up from germline, CDR1 is SGHNT and CDR2 is YENEEA. This CDR3 has 14 amino acids. For the CDR3, the DNA is TGTGCCAGCAGCTTACGCGGCCAATACAATGAGCAGTTCTTC. Translating gives CASSLRGQYNEQFF.

This clonotype was observed many times. The V gene is TRBV28, the J gene TRBJ2-7, with D tentatively TRBD1 or TRBD2 (5 bases each). The CDR3 is 13 amino acids. Germline lookup yields CDR1 MDHEN and CDR2 SYDVKM. V was pared by 3 bases and J by 7 bases, with 13 bases between. CDR3 region: CASSLGPREEQYF. CDR3 DNA: TGTGCCAGCAGTTTGGGACCGCGAGAAGAGCAGTACTTC.

The chain couples TRBV2 to TRBJ1-6; D unresolved. This CDR3 contains 15 residues. Germline V gives CDR1 SNHLY, CDR2 FYNNEI. The V gene lost 8 bases and the J gene lost 10 bases, with 21 bases spanning the gap. The CDR3 DNA reads as TGTGCCAGCGGCCCGGTGCCGAACATCAACTCACCCCTCCACTTT. It codes for CASGPVPNINSPLHF.

This clonotype was counted between two and nine times. This chain connects TRBV10-3 to TRBJ2-6, with D perhaps TRBD1 (6 bases). V was cut by 10 bases and J by 0 bases, with 13 bases left in between. Looked up from germline, CDR1 is ENHRY and CDR2 is SYGVKD. The CDR3 covers 15 residues. CDR3 DNA sequence: TGTGCCACTGTACAGGGATACTCTGGGGCCAACGTCCTGACTTTC. As protein: CATVQGYSGANVLTF.

The V call is TRBV20-1, the J call TRBJ1-1; 9 bases align to TRBD1. This CDR3 is 13 amino acids long. V shed 6 bases and J 4 bases; nucleotides not matched to a gene: 6. Germline loops: CDR1 DFQATT, CDR2 SNEGSKA (reference sequence). The CDR3 loop reads CSAGQTGGTEAFF. The DNA of the CDR3 is TGCAGTGCAGGCCAGACAGGGGGCACTGAAGCTTTCTTT.

This clonotype has at least ten counts. V usage is TRBV18 and J usage is TRBJ1-2; 7 positions match TRBD1. The CDR3 has 13 amino acids. Germline CDR1 and CDR2: KGHSH and LQKENI. Trimming cost V 3 bases and J 8 bases; bases outside gene matches: 6. The CDR3 loop is CASSPDRARGYTF. CDR3 nucleotide sequence: TGTGCCAGCTCACCCGACAGGGCTCGAGGCTACACCTTC.

This clonotype was recorded a few times. The chain employs TRBV27 and TRBJ2-7, with TRBD2 as a possible D gene (5 bases). The CDR3 has 13 amino acids. The germline CDR1 and CDR2 sequences are MNHEY and SMNVEV (reference sequence). V was shortened by 5 bases and J by 4 bases, with 12 bases between the two germline ends. This chain's CDR3 is CASSNLAGYEQYF. The CDR3 DNA reads TGTGCCAGCAGTAATCTAGCTGGGTACGAGCAGTACTTC.

The rearrangement uses TRBV7-6 and TRBJ2-5; the D is unclear. Germline values: CDR1 SGHVS, CDR2 FNYEAQ. V lost 5 bases to trimming and J lost 7 bases, with 14 bases between them. The CDR3 loop spans 13 amino acids. The CDR3: CASSPRPIVTQYF. CDR3 bases: TGTGCCAGCAGCCCACGCCCTATCGTGACCCAGTACTTC.

This clonotype was picked up a small number of times. The V call is TRBV10-3, the J call TRBJ2-2; D not certain. This CDR3 is built from 12 residues. Trimming shortened V by 6 bases and J by 5 bases, and 7 bases separated the two germline ends. Germline CDR1 is ENHRY and CDR2 is SYGVKD. The CDR3 reads CAISPPTGELFF. As DNA, the CDR3 is TGTGCCATCAGCCCCCCGACCGGGGAGCTGTTTTTT.

The sample holds many counts of this clonotype. The chain is built from TRBV7-9 and TRBJ2-5; D might be TRBD1 or TRBD2, each matching 5 bases. Germline V gene lookup returns CDR1 SEHNR and CDR2 FQNEAQ (reference sequence). This CDR3 is 15 amino acids long. Trimming shortened V by 4 bases and J by 2 bases, and 14 bases separated the two germline ends. DNA of the CDR3: TGTGCCAGCAGCTCTCCCGGGACCAATCAAGAGACCCAGTACTTC. Amino acid sequence: CASSSPGTNQETQYF.